This T cell receptor beta chain was sequenced for a study of vaccination and CD4 T cells after COVID-19. The Oncomine TCR Beta short-read assay was applied to DNA of cultured CD4+ T cells. TCRdb reanalysed the PCR reads using MiXCR and keeps one entry per CDR3 protein. The data hold around 20,000 distinct CDR3 sequences, with around half observed a single time. Treatment reported: approximately nine-day PBMC culture with coronavirus spike peptide pools or control peptides (ViraFEST assay). First, ViraFEST expanded antigen-specific T cells with peptide pools, and next it sequenced the TCRs. This clonotype was detected only a few times. Its target is unknown. Sequencing was performed on CD4+ T cells from blood, cultured in vitro. This clonotype was obtained from a human donor who had recovered from COVID-19.

DNA for the CDR3: TGCGCCAGCAGCCCCGAGGGGAACTATGGCTACACCTTC. Translated, it gives CASSPEGNYGYTF. J is TRBJ1-2 and V is TRBV5-1; D may be TRBD1 (5 bases). Germline loops: CDR1 SGHRS, CDR2 YFSETQ. With 4 bases removed from V and 2 bases from J, the gap between germline ends came to 9 bases. The CDR3 loop spans 13 amino acids.